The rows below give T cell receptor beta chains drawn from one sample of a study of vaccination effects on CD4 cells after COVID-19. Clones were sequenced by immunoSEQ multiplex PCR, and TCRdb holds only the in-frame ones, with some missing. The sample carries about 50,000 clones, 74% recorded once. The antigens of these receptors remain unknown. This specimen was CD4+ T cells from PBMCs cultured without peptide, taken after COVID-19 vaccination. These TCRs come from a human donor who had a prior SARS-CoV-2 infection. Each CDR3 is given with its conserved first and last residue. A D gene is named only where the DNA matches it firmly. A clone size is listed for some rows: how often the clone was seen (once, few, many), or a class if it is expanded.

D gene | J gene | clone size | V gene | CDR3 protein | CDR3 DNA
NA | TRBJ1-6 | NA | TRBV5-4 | CASTLDGSYNSPLHF | TGTGCCAGCACCCTCGACGGGAGTTATAATTCACCCCTCCACTTT
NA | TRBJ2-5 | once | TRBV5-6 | CASSLVSGRETQYF | TGTGCCAGCAGCTTGGTTAGCGGAAGAGAGACCCAGTACTTC
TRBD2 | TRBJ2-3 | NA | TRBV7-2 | CASSPAGRGGGGDTQYF | TGTGCCAGCAGCCCCGCCGGACGGGGGGGAGGTGGAGATACGCAGTATTTT
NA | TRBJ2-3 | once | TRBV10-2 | CASSELDTQYF | TGCGCCAGCAGTGAATTAGATACGCAGTATTTT
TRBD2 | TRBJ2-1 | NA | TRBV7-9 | CASRRTSGEEEQFF | TGTGCCAGCAGACGGACTAGCGGGGAGGAGGAGCAGTTCTTC
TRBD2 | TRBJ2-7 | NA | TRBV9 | CASSRSVGGDGMEQYF | TGTGCCAGCAGCCGCAGCGTTGGGGGGGACGGTATGGAGCAGTACTTC
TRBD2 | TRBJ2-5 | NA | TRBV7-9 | CASSPWLAGGFETQYF | TGTGCCAGCAGCCCTTGGCTAGCGGGGGGTTTTGAGACCCAGTACTTC
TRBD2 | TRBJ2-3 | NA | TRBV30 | CAWSVASGNVDSTQYF | TGTGCCTGGAGTGTGGCTAGCGGGAACGTGGATAGTACGCAGTATTTT
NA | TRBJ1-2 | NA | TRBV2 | CASSIYGLNYGYTF | TGTGCCAGCAGTATATACGGACTTAACTATGGCTACACCTTC
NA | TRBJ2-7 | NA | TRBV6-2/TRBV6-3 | CASTPPTGPEQYF | TGTGCCAGCACCCCCCCAACAGGGCCCGAGCAGTACTTC
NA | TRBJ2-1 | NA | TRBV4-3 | CASSRQLKSDNEQFF | TGCGCCAGCAGCCGCCAATTAAAAAGCGACAATGAGCAGTTCTTC
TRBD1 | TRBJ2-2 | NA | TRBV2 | CASSDRDRGPGELFF | TGTGCCAGCAGCGACCGGGACAGGGGGCCCGGGGAGCTGTTTTTT
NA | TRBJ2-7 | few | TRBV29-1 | CSARKLGSYEQYF | TGCAGCGCCCGGAAATTGGGGTCCTACGAGCAGTACTTC
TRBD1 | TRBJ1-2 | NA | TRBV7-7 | CASSSWDRVDYGYTF | TGTGCTAGCAGCTCGTGGGACAGGGTAGACTATGGCTACACCTTC
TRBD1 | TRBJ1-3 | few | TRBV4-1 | CASSQAGTGGNTIYF | TGCGCCAGCAGCCAAGCGGGGACAGGTGGAAACACCATATATTTT
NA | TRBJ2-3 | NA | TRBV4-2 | CASSLNYGPATDTQYF | TGTGCCAGCAGCCTCAACTATGGGCCCGCCACAGATACGCAGTATTTT
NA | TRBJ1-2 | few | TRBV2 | CASLPYSNYGYTF | TGTGCCAGCCTTCCGTACTCTAACTATGGCTACACCTTC
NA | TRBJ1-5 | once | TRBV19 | CASSIDSLSGQPQHF | TGTGCCAGTAGTATAGATAGCCTCTCAGGTCAGCCCCAGCATTTT
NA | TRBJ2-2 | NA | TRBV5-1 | CASSLSGTGTGELFF | TGCGCCAGCAGCTTGTCTGGGACGGGCACCGGGGAGCTGTTTTTT